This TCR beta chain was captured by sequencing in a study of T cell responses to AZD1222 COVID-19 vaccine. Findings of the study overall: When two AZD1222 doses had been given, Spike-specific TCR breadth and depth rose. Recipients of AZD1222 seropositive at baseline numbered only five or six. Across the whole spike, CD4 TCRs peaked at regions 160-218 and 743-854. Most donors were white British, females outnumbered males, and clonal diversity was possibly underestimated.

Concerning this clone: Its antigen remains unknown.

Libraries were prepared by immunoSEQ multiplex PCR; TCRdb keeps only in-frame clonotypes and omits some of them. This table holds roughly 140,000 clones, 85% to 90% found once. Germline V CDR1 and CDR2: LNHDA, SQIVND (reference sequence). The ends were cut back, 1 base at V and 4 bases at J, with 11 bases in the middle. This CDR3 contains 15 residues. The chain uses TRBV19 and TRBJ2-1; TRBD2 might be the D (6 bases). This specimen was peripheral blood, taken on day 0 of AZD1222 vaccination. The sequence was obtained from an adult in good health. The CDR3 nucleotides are TGTGCCAGTAGTATAGGGGCCGGGGGATACAATGAGCAGTTCTTC. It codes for CASSIGAGGYNEQFF.